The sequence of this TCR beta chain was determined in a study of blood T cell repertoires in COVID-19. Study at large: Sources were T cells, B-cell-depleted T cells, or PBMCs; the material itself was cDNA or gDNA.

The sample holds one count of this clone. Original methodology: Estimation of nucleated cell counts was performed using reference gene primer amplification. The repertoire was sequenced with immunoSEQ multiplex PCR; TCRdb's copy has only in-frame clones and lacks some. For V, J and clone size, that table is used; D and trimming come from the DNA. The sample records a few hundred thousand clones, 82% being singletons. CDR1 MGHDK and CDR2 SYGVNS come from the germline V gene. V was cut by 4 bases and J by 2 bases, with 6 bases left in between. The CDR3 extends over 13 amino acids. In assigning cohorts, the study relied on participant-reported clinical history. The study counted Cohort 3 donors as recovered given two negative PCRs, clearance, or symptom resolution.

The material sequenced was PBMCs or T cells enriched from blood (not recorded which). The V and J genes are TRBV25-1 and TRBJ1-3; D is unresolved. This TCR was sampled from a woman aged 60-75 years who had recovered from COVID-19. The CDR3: CASSALAGNTIYF. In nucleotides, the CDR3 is TGTGCCAGCAGTGCATTAGCTGGAAACACCATATATTTT.